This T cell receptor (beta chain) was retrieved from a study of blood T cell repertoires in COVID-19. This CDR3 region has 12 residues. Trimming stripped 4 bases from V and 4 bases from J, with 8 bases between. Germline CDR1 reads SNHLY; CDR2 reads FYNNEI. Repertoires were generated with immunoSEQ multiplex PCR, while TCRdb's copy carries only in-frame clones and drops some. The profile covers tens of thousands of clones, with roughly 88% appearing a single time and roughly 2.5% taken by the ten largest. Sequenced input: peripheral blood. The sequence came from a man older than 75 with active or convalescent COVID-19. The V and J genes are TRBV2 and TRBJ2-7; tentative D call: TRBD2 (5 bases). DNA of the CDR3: TGTGCCAGCAGTGTAGAGGGATACGAGCAGTACTTC. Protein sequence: CASSVEGYEQYF.